This TCR beta chain was recovered during a study of metastatic and nonmetastatic thyroid tumors. This clone was counted many times. Every patient underwent thyroid surgery untreated. Germline V CDR1 and CDR2: SQVTM, ANQGSEA. V lost 7 bases, J lost 3 bases, and 5 bases stayed unmatched. CDR3 length: 15 residues. From the PCR reads, TCRdb re-called clones with MiXCR. This sample yields fewer than 100,000 clones, of which about 15% are seen a single time; roughly 3.6% belongs to the top ten. The sequencing input was blood. This chain joins TRBV29-1 and TRBJ2-3; 15 bases agree with TRBD2. This receptor was obtained from a female donor with papillary thyroid cancer or a benign thyroid nodule (not recorded which). Some clones in this sample may be carry-over from other donors' samples. CDR3 region: CSGTGLAGGTDTQYF. The CDR3 DNA reads as TGCAGCGGGACGGGACTAGCGGGGGGTACAGATACGCAGTATTTT.